This record covers a single TCR beta chain. Antigen specificity is unknown. This sample is drawn from a study of blood T cells in healthy people across ages. The CDR3 contains 13 residues. Germline V gene lookup returns CDR1 LGHDT and CDR2 YNNKEL (reference sequence). Trimming cost V 3 bases and J 4 bases, with 9 bases left between them. Whole-study results and caveats: The study lacked donor CMV status, which possibly confounded expanded clonotype changes. Age advanced and TCR beta diversity per million T cells fell, roughly linearly.

Using a J-beta primer mix together with a sample-barcoded 5' primer, a second PCR was run for roughly 6 to 11 cycles. Each of the cDNA molecules was tagged by a template-switch adaptor with 12 random nucleotides. TCRdb re-called the 5' RACE reads through MiXCR, storing one row per CDR3 protein. The repertoire holds 1.5 million to 2 million distinct CDR3 sequences, approximately 50% seen once, with 2.1% in the top ten. The V call is TRBV3-1, the J call TRBJ1-2; the D is unclear. Sequencing was done on a sample of blood. The sequence was collected from a woman aged 40 to 50 in good health. The CDR3 here is CASSQNPTYGYTF. As DNA, the CDR3 is TGTGCCAGCAGCCAGAACCCCACCTATGGCTACACCTTC.